This entry is about one T cell receptor (beta chain). Which antigen it targets is not known. Within one base of it there is no much larger clone, and no base qualities were kept. The germline V gene sets CDR1 to KGHSH and CDR2 to LQKENI. The trim is 4 bases for V and 0 bases for J, with a gap of 6 bases between the germline ends. The CDR3 has 13 amino acids, counting the end cysteine and phenylalanine. Only the CDR3 part of the read is kept: 39 bases, read in frame from the first base. The method behind the library was the immunoSEQ multiplex PCR assay. TCRdb retrieved this table from immuneACCESS and kept in-frame rearrangements only. Not all clones are present; in checked studies, unresolved V genes account for under half, and no reason is known for the remainder. This sample lists approximately 57,000 clones; approximately 84% were detected once. The ten largest make up around 6% of the sample. Focal radiation therapy combined with CTLA-4 blockade (ipilimumab) was tested in patients with chemo-refractory metastatic non-small-cell lung cancer.

The source of the sample is a study of radiotherapy plus CTLA-4 blockade in lung cancer (dated by TCRdb to the late 2010s). Describing the broader study: Objective responses occurred in around 20% of enrolled patients, and over 30% achieved disease control. General study outcomes and caveats: The strongest predictors of response, as reported, were early dynamic changes in blood T cell clones along with a rise in serum interferon-beta after radiation. After treatment with radiotherapy and ipilimumab, TCR clones that came from tumors expanded in the peripheral blood.

Sequencing used peripheral blood, obtained from a patient treated with radiotherapy plus ipilimumab. The sequence was obtained from a human donor with non-small cell lung cancer whose response to radiotherapy plus ipilimumab could not be evaluated. The chain couples TRBV18 to TRBJ1-1; no D segment can be confidently identified. The CDR3 loop reads CASSLGLNTEAFF. The nucleotides read TGTGCCAGCTCACTGGGCTTGAACACTGAAGCTTTCTTT.